A single sample gave rise to the 23 T cell receptor beta chains below, sequenced in a study of T cell responses to AZD1222 COVID-19 vaccine. Only in-frame clones appear in the TCRdb table, and some are missing; sequencing was by immunoSEQ multiplex PCR. The table shows approximately 85,000 clones, with 86% occurring only once. Source: peripheral blood, taken on day 0 of AZD1222 vaccination. Every receptor here comes from an adult in good health.

The rearrangement joins TRBV9 to TRBJ1-5; a weak D match, TRBD1 (5 bases). Germline loops: CDR1 SGDLS, CDR2 YYNGEE. CDR3 length: 14 amino acids. V lost 4 bases and J lost 9, with 17 bases in between. The CDR3 region is CASSSRGGESPQHF. Here the CDR3 DNA reads TGTGCCAGCAGCTCGAGGGGTGGAGAATCGCCCCAGCATTTT.

V usage is TRBV7-9 and J usage is TRBJ2-6; D unclear. Per germline, CDR1 SEHNR and CDR2 FQNEAQ (reference sequence). The length of the CDR3 is 16 residues. V was clipped by 2 bases and J by 3 bases, with 11 bases between them. The CDR3 nucleotides read TGTGCCAGCAGCTTAATTATAGGATTTGGGGCCAACGTCCTGACTTTC. The encoded protein is CASSLIIGFGANVLTF. The full variable domain, completed using reference TRBV7-9 and TRBJ2-6, is DTGVSQNPRHKITKRGQNVTFRCDPISEHNRLYWYRQTLGQGPEFLTYFQNEAQLEKSRLLSDRFSAERPKGSFSTLEIQRTEQGDSAMYLCASSLIIGFGANVLTFGAGSRLTVL.

This chain links TRBV21-1 with TRBJ2-1; the D call TRBD1 from the table was never checked on the DNA. TRBV21-1 is classified as a pseudogene. The CDR3 is 16 residues long. The CDR3 bases are TGTGCCAGCAGCAAACATTGGGCAGGGTGGGACAATGAGCAGTTCTTC. It specifies CASSKHWAGWDNEQFF.

V is TRBV12-3 or TRBV12-4 and J is TRBJ1-1, with unresolved D. V dropped 6 bases and J dropped 0 bases, with 8 bases sitting between them. The CDR3 extends over 13 amino acids. DNA of the CDR3: TGTGCCAGCAGCCGGGCTATGAACACTGAAGCTTTCTTT. Its protein is CASSRAMNTEAFF.

The chain couples TRBV5-1 to TRBJ2-4; D remains ambiguous. From germline, CDR1 is SGHRS and CDR2 YFSETQ. Between the trimmed V and J ends, which lost 0 bases and 6 bases, there was a span of 19 bases. CDR3 size: 17 residues. The CDR3 DNA is TGCGCCAGCAGCTTGGTATCGATTGAGGTGGAATCAAACATTCAGTACTTC. Its protein is CASSLVSIEVESNIQYF. Complete variable domain (other parts from reference TRBV5-1 and TRBJ2-4): KAGVTQTPRYLIKTRGQQVTLSCSPISGHRSVSWYQQTPGQGLQFLFEYFSETQRNKGNFPGRFSGRQFSNSRSEMNVSTLELGDSALYLCASSLVSIEVESNIQYFGAGTRLSVL.

This sequence joins TRBV5-1 and TRBJ1-5; no reliable D call. V lost 2 bases and J 4 bases, leaving 7 bases between the germline ends. The germline V gene encodes CDR1 SGHRS and CDR2 YFSETQ. This CDR3 has 13 amino acids. The CDR3 loop reads CASSFLSNQPQHF. Here the CDR3 DNA reads TGCGCCAGCAGCTTTCTAAGTAATCAGCCCCAGCATTTT.

V gene TRBV19 combines with J gene TRBJ1-6, with 7 positions matching TRBD1. CDR1 and CDR2 from the germline V gene are LNHDA and SQIVND (reference sequence). The CDR3 sequence is 15 residues long. The junction had 10 bases not matched to a gene; V was cut back by 9 bases and J by 5 bases. CDR3 amino acids: CASRGTALDNSPLHF. Here the CDR3 DNA reads TGTGCCAGCCGCGGGACAGCTCTCGATAATTCACCCCTCCACTTT.

This clone has only one observation. The J gene is TRBJ2-1, the V gene TRBV6-4, with no clear D. With 4 bases removed from V and 3 bases from J, the gap between germline ends came to 7 bases. The CDR3 sequence is 13 residues long. CDR1 and CDR2 (germline): MRHNA, SNTAGT. This chain's CDR3 is CASSVWLYNEQFF. In nucleotides, the CDR3 is TGTGCCAGCAGTGTATGGCTCTACAATGAGCAGTTCTTC.

This clone was picked up one time. V is TRBV6-5 and J is TRBJ1-4; D uncertain. The germline V gene has CDR1 MNHEY and CDR2 SVGAGI. Trimming took off 6 bases at V and 0 bases at J, with 11 bases between the two ends. The CDR3 extends over 15 amino acids. The DNA for the CDR3 is TGTGCCAGCAGCGTCCATTTGGCAACTAATGAAAAACTGTTTTTT. This encodes CASSVHLATNEKLFF.

This chain connects TRBV6-5 to TRBJ1-4; a possible D gene is TRBD1 (5 bases). V was trimmed by 6 bases and J by 1 base, leaving 12 bases between them. CDR3 length equals 15 residues. Germline V gives CDR1 MNHEY, CDR2 SVGAGI. The CDR3 loop is CASRDDGGTNEKLFF. In nucleotides, the CDR3 is TGTGCCAGCAGAGACGATGGGGGAACTAATGAAAAACTGTTTTTT.

The chain is built from TRBV7-3 and TRBJ2-1; 9 bases are shared with TRBD1. CDR1 and CDR2 from the germline V gene are SGHTA and FQGTGA. The CDR3 is 16 residues long. With V trimmed by 1 base and J by 1 base, 2 bases remained unmatched. The CDR3, as DNA: TGTGCCAGCAGCTTAAATGGACAGGGGTCCTACAATGAGCAGTTCTTC. As protein: CASSLNGQGSYNEQFF. Variable domain in full (rest from reference TRBV7-3 and TRBJ2-1): GAGVSQTPSNKVTEKGKYVELRCDPISGHTALYWYRQSLGQGPEFLIYFQGTGAADDSGLPNDRFFAVRPEGSVSTLKIQRTERGDSAVYLCASSLNGQGSYNEQFFGPGTRLTVL.

The chain uses TRBV5-1 and TRBJ2-3, with TRBD2 matching over 14 bases. Germline lookup yields CDR1 SGHRS and CDR2 YFSETQ. This CDR3 comprises 21 residues. Trimming cost V 4 bases and J 5 bases; bases outside gene matches: 21. DNA of the CDR3: TGCGCCAGCAGCCGGAAATCGGCCCAAGGGACTAGCGGGGGCCGGGGAGATACGCAGTATTTT. The encoded protein is CASSRKSAQGTSGGRGDTQYF.

This chain connects TRBV9 to TRBJ1-6; 10 bases fit TRBD1. Germline values: CDR1 SGDLS, CDR2 YYNGEE. With V trimmed by 0 bases and J by 7 bases, 7 bases remained unmatched. CDR3 length: 17 residues. Written as DNA, the CDR3 is TGTGCCAGCAGCGTAGCCGGGGGGACAGGGGAAAATTCACCCCTCCACTTT. This codes for CASSVAGGTGENSPLHF.

The chain recombines TRBV7-9 with TRBJ2-7; 8 bases match TRBD1. CDR1 SEHNR and CDR2 FQNEAQ come from the germline V gene (reference sequence). Trimming cost V 4 bases and J 0 bases; bases outside gene matches: 2. The CDR3 loop spans 14 amino acids. The CDR3 coding sequence is TGTGCCAGCAGCTGGGACAGGCCCTCCTACGAGCAGTACTTC. Residues: CASSWDRPSYEQYF.

The rearrangement joins TRBV27 to TRBJ2-1; 7 nucleotides align to TRBD1. From germline, CDR1 is MNHEY and CDR2 SMNVEV (reference sequence). This CDR3 spans 16 amino acids. Trimming removed 2 bases from V and 2 bases from J; junction bases left unmatched: 6. Here the CDR3 reads CASSLQTGITYNEQFF. The CDR3 region has the DNA TGTGCCAGCAGTTTACAGACAGGGATCACCTACAATGAGCAGTTCTTC.

J is TRBJ1-4 and V is TRBV19; a possible D gene is TRBD1 (5 bases). The CDR3 totals 14 residues. Per the germline V gene, CDR1 is LNHDA and CDR2 is SQIVND (reference sequence). V shed 2 bases and J shed 7 bases, with 11 bases lying between them. The CDR3 protein is CASSILTGGEKLFF. The CDR3 DNA follows: TGTGCCAGTAGTATATTGACCGGGGGTGAAAAACTGTTTTTT.

This CDR3 reads CASSMSSLTADNSPLHF. Here the CDR3 DNA reads TGTGCCAGTAGTATGAGTTCTCTGACAGCCGATAATTCACCCCTCCACTTT. The chain joins TRBV19 to TRBJ1-6; weak D call: TRBD1 (5 bases). V lost 3 bases and J lost 5, with 17 bases in between. The CDR3 totals 17 residues. Germline CDR1 reads LNHDA; CDR2 reads SQIVND (reference sequence).

The chain recombines TRBV19 with TRBJ1-1; weak D call: TRBD1 (6 bases). Trimming pared 3 bases from V and 5 bases from J, leaving 16 bases between. CDR3 length equals 15 residues. The germline gives CDR1 LNHDA, CDR2 SQIVND (reference sequence). The CDR3 DNA follows: TGTGCCAGTAGTATGGGGGCGAGGGTATCGACTGAAGCTTTCTTT. It specifies CASSMGARVSTEAFF.

The CDR3 sequence: CASSNSGGTYEQYF. The CDR3 DNA reads as TGTGCCAGTAGTAACAGTGGCGGAACCTACGAGCAGTACTTC. The chain is built from TRBV19 and TRBJ2-7; D unresolved. V was trimmed by 4 bases and J by 2 bases, leaving 12 bases between them. The CDR3 runs to 14 residues. The germline V gene encodes CDR1 LNHDA and CDR2 SQIVND (reference sequence). Filled out from reference TRBV19 and TRBJ2-7, the complete variable domain reads DGGITQSPKYLFRKEGQNVTLSCEQNLNHDAMYWYRQDPGQGLRLIYYSQIVNDFQKGDIAEGYSVSREKKESFPLTVTSAQKNPTAFYLCASSNSGGTYEQYFGPGTRLTVT.

The chain carries TRBV5-8 and TRBJ1-4; D uncertain. Looked up from germline, CDR1 is SGHTS and CDR2 is YDEGEE. V gave up 2 bases and J gave up 7 bases, with 12 bases separating them. The CDR3 is 14 amino acids. The CDR3 spells CASSFTLAGEKLFF. The CDR3, as DNA: TGTGCCAGCAGCTTTACGCTGGCGGGTGAAAAACTGTTTTTT. Looking up the rest from reference TRBV5-8 and TRBJ1-4 gives the full variable domain: EAGVTQSPTHLIKTRGQQATLRCSPISGHTSVYWYQQALGLGLQFLLWYDEGEERNRGNFPPRFSGRQFPNYSSELNVNALELEDSALYLCASSFTLAGEKLFFGSGTQLSVL.

This clone was counted a few times. J is TRBJ1-3 and V is TRBV28; D unresolved. The CDR3 length is 18 residues. The V gene lost 6 bases and the J gene lost 4 bases, with 25 bases spanning the gap. The germline gives CDR1 MDHEN, CDR2 SYDVKM. In DNA, the CDR3 is TGTGCCAGCAGCCCCCTACTGGTTGGGAGTCGTGCCGGAAACACCATATATTTT. It encodes CASSPLLVGSRAGNTIYF.

The chain uses TRBV10-3 and TRBJ2-1, with D perhaps TRBD1 or TRBD2 (5 bases each). Germline V gene data show CDR1 as ENHRY and CDR2 as SYGVKD. CDR3 length: 15 residues. Trimming cost V 4 bases and J 2 bases, with 12 bases left between them. CDR3 bases: TGTGCCATCAGTGTCGACCGAGGGGCCTACAATGAGCAGTTCTTC. Protein: CAISVDRGAYNEQFF.

The CDR3 sequence: CASLLRGEGKKGTNSNEKLFF. CDR3 bases: TGTGCCAGTCTCCTCAGAGGGGAGGGTAAGAAAGGCACTAATTCTAATGAAAAACTGTTTTTT. The gene calls are TRBV21-1 and TRBJ1-4. TRBV21-1 is assigned pseudogene status. The CDR3 is 21 amino acids.